This record looks at one TCR beta chain sequence and its context. Construction of the TCRbeta library involved unique molecular identifiers. TCRdb called the PCR reads again in MiXCR, with one record for every CDR3 protein. The table includes approximately 800,000 distinct CDR3 sequences, about 16% detected once. The source of the sample is a study of T-cell reconstitution after alpha-beta-depleted transplantation in children. There are 13 residues in the CDR3. V was shortened by 3 bases and J by 2 bases, with 9 bases between the two germline ends. Germline CDR1 SGHRS, CDR2 YFSETQ. The chain employs TRBV5-1 and TRBJ2-7, with a weak D call TRBD2 (5 bases). The sequence was obtained from a male patient younger than 18 who had a stem cell transplant for acute lymphoblastic leukemia, so the T cells may come from the graft donor. The input for sequencing was PBMCs, mostly from graft donor cells, taken 360 days after TCRalphabeta/CD19-depleted stem cell transplant. CDR3: CASSSTIPYEQYF. The CDR3 nucleotides read TGCGCCAGCAGCTCGACTATTCCCTACGAGCAGTACTTC.